This record covers a single TCR beta chain. V was trimmed by 0 bases and J by 2 bases, leaving 11 bases between them. CDR1 and CDR2 (germline): SGDLS, YYNGEE. The CDR3 loop spans 15 amino acids. This sample is drawn from a study of blood T cell repertoires in COVID-19. Study at large: Sites across the United States, Italy and Spain contributed samples from acute and convalescent COVID-19.

As handled by the study authors: Estimated nucleated cell counts came from reference gene primer amplification. The repertoire was sequenced with immunoSEQ multiplex PCR; TCRdb's copy has only in-frame clones and lacks some. Clonal size and the V and J genes are those of that table, whereas D and trimming came from the DNA. The table lists about 250,000 clones, 70% to 90% of them singletons, with about 4.3% in the top ten. Donors were grouped by their self-reported clinical history. Donors of Cohort 3 who recovered were those that had two negative PCRs, clearance, or symptom resolution. The chain joins TRBV9 to TRBJ1-1, with D possibly being TRBD1 (6 bases). The source material was PBMCs or T cells enriched from blood (not recorded which). The clonotype originates from a woman aged 30 to 39 who had recovered from COVID-19. In DNA, the CDR3 is TGTGCCAGCAGCGTAGAAGGGGGGGGAAACACTGAAGCTTTCTTT. Translation gives CASSVEGGGNTEAFF.